The 23 T cell receptor beta chains below were found in one sample sequenced in a study of graft-versus-host responses after intestinal transplantation. Clones were sequenced by immunoSEQ multiplex PCR, and TCRdb holds only the in-frame ones, with some missing. The sample yields about 15,000 clones, about 30% seen once. Responders labeled with CFSE (approximately 200,000) were plated with approximately 200,000 irradiated, violet-dye-labeled stimulators. Sequencing was performed on alloreactive CD8+ T cells from a mixed lymphocyte reaction culture, taken before intestinal transplant. The subset is: CFSE-low proliferating T cells sorted from approximately 6-day pre-transplant mixed lymphocyte reaction (GvH or HvG direction). Source of these receptors: a human patient who received an intestinal transplant.

This clone was seen a few times. The rearrangement joins TRBV7-9 to TRBJ1-2; D not resolved. The V end was cut by 3 bases, the J end by 2 bases, with 7 bases between. This CDR3 region has 13 residues. In germline, CDR1 is SEHNR, CDR2 FQNEAQ (reference sequence). The DNA of the CDR3 is TGTGCCAGCAGCTTCGACGGGAACTATGGCTACACCTTC. Translation: CASSFDGNYGYTF.

This clone has a handful of counts. The genes are TRBV9 and TRBJ2-7; no definite D call. V was cut by 0 bases and J by 0 bases, with 13 bases left in between. Germline loops: CDR1 SGDLS, CDR2 YYNGEE. This CDR3 has 16 amino acids. The CDR3 nucleotides are TGTGCCAGCAGCGTAGATAAAACTGCCCCCTCCTACGAGCAGTACTTC. As protein: CASSVDKTAPSYEQYF.

The chain has TRBV14 and TRBJ1-2; the match to TRBD1 covers 8 bases. Germline V gene lookup returns CDR1 SGHDN and CDR2 FVKESK. The CDR3 totals 15 residues. V lost 5 bases, J lost 0 bases, and 5 bases stayed unmatched. The CDR3 sequence: CASSGQGWANYGYTF. The CDR3 region has the DNA TGTGCCAGCAGCGGACAGGGTTGGGCTAACTATGGCTACACCTTC.

This clone was observed a handful of times. In DNA, the CDR3 is TGTGCCAGCAGTTACTATAGCGGCTGGGGCACAGATACGCAGTATTTT. Translated: CASSYYSGWGTDTQYF. The rearrangement joins TRBV6-9 to TRBJ2-3, with a possible D match to TRBD2 (6 bases). Per germline, CDR1 MNHGY and CDR2 SVAAGI. The CDR3 is made up of 16 amino acids. V lost 3 bases to trimming and J lost 1 base, with 14 bases between them.

This clone is judged medium-sized. This sequence joins TRBV27 and TRBJ1-6, with D maybe TRBD1 (5 bases). In germline, CDR1 is MNHEY, CDR2 SMNVEV (reference sequence). Trimming took off 1 base at V and 9 bases at J, with 13 bases between the two ends. CDR3 length: 15 residues. CDR3 sequence reads: CASSLYPGSSSPLHF. The CDR3 DNA reads TGTGCCAGCAGTTTATATCCAGGGAGCAGTTCACCCCTCCACTTT.

This clone was detected only a few times. This chain links TRBV6-6 with TRBJ1-1; no reliable D call. This CDR3 spans 14 amino acids. V lost 2 bases and J lost 0, with 7 bases in between. Germline V gene data show CDR1 as MNHNY and CDR2 as SVGAGI (reference sequence). CDR3 protein: CASSYPGMNTEAFF. Written as DNA, the CDR3 is TGTGCCAGCAGTTACCCAGGTATGAACACTGAAGCTTTCTTT.

The rearrangement joins TRBV12-5 to TRBJ2-3, with 8 bases that match TRBD2. This CDR3 is built from 15 residues. CDR1 LGHNT and CDR2 FRNRAP come from the germline V gene. V was pared by 5 bases and J by 2 bases, with 6 bases of the junction left unmatched. CDR3 in DNA: TGTGCTAGTGGTCCCCGCGGGGGGCTCACAGATACGCAGTATTTT. Translation: CASGPRGGLTDTQYF.

CDR3 loop: CASSLMEDEQYF. CDR3 DNA sequence: TGTGCCAGCAGCTTAATGGAGGACGAGCAGTACTTC. The chain is built from TRBV7-6 and TRBJ2-7; tentatively, D is TRBD2 (5 bases). CDR1 is SGHVS, CDR2 FNYEAQ, per germline. The V gene lost 2 bases and the J gene lost 5 bases, with 7 bases spanning the gap. This CDR3 comprises 12 residues.

In this sample, this clone turned up a few times. The chain has TRBV7-9 and TRBJ2-1; D ambiguous. This CDR3 comprises 17 residues. Germline assignment: CDR1 SEHNR and CDR2 FQNEAQ (reference sequence). The V end was cut by 1 base, the J end by 2 bases, with 15 bases between. The CDR3 reads CASSLGARSDAYNEQFF. The CDR3 DNA reads TGTGCCAGCAGCTTAGGCGCCCGGTCAGATGCCTACAATGAGCAGTTCTTC.

J is TRBJ2-1 and V is TRBV15; the match to TRBD1 covers 9 bases. In germline, CDR1 is LNHNV, CDR2 YYDKDF (reference sequence). This CDR3 is built from 15 residues. J lost 7 bases, V lost 5 bases, and 9 bases had no gene match. CDR3 region: CATSPGGTGRNEQFF. CDR3 DNA: TGTGCCACCAGCCCGGGCGGGACAGGGAGAAATGAGCAGTTCTTC.

This sequence joins TRBV5-4 and TRBJ2-7; 7 nucleotides align to TRBD1. The junction had 11 bases not matched to a gene; V was cut back by 1 base and J by 4 bases. This CDR3 is 16 amino acids long. Germline V gene data show CDR1 as SGHNT and CDR2 as YYREEE (reference sequence). CDR3: CASSLSWGQKIYEQYF. The CDR3 coding sequence is TGTGCCAGCAGCTTGTCATGGGGACAGAAAATATACGAGCAGTACTTC.

CDR3 DNA: TGTGCCAGCAGCCACGGAAACGAGCAGTACTTC. Protein: CASSHGNEQYF. The chain recombines TRBV6-5 with TRBJ2-7; D is uncertain. V gave up 6 bases and J gave up 5 bases, with 8 bases separating them. The CDR3 runs 11 residues. Germline loops: CDR1 MNHEY, CDR2 SVGAGI.

This clone was recorded once. V is TRBV4-1 and J is TRBJ1-5; D ambiguous. Germline CDR1 and CDR2: MGHRA and YSYEKL. This CDR3 region has 13 residues. Trimming removed 1 base from V and 9 bases from J, with 10 bases in between. The CDR3: CASSQVGLGPQHF. The CDR3 DNA follows: TGCGCCAGCAGCCAAGTTGGCCTGGGGCCCCAGCATTTT.

The chain couples TRBV10-3 to TRBJ1-1; D might be TRBD1 (5 bases). The CDR3 is 16 residues long. V lost 3 bases and J 1 base, leaving 15 bases between the germline ends. Germline loops: CDR1 ENHRY, CDR2 SYGVKD. CDR3 sequence (DNA): TGTGCCATCAGTGAAGGTAGTGAGGGGACGAACACTGAAGCTTTCTTT. Protein product: CAISEGSEGTNTEAFF.

This sequence joins TRBV6-5 and TRBJ2-5; 7 bases agree with TRBD1. The CDR3 extends over 15 amino acids. Trimming removed 6 bases from V and 0 bases from J; junction bases left unmatched: 7. Germline CDR1 reads MNHEY; CDR2 reads SVGAGI. The CDR3: CASSLRQGYQETQYF. Here the CDR3 DNA reads TGTGCCAGCAGCCTCCGACAGGGCTACCAAGAGACCCAGTACTTC.

The sample holds a few counts of this clone. The chain uses TRBV9 and TRBJ1-3; D is undetermined. Trimming took 0 bases from V and 1 from J, leaving 8 bases between them. This CDR3 has 15 residues. Germline V gives CDR1 SGDLS, CDR2 YYNGEE. The CDR3 DNA is TGTGCCAGCAGCGTAGGGGATAGATCTGGAAACACCATATATTTT. This translates into CASSVGDRSGNTIYF.

The genes are TRBV2 and TRBJ1-4, with D unresolved. CDR3 length: 15 residues. Germline V gene data show CDR1 as SNHLY and CDR2 as FYNNEI. The germline V and J ends were trimmed by 3 bases and 0 bases, with 8 bases remaining between them. The CDR3 coding sequence is TGTGCCAGCAGTGAGATACGCGCAACTAATGAAAAACTGTTTTTT. It encodes CASSEIRATNEKLFF.

This clone was counted a few times. The V call is TRBV5-6, the J call TRBJ2-7, with 8 positions matching TRBD2. The germline V gene has CDR1 SGHDT and CDR2 YYEEEE. V dropped 0 bases and J dropped 3; count of bases not matched to a gene: 5. CDR3 length: 15 amino acids. CDR3 region: CASSLEGSGIYEQYF. CDR3 in DNA: TGTGCCAGCAGCTTGGAAGGTAGCGGGATCTACGAGCAGTACTTC.

This clone turned up a few times. The rearrangement joins TRBV6-5 to TRBJ1-2; no clear D. The CDR3 covers 13 residues. Germline assignment: CDR1 MNHEY and CDR2 SVGAGI. V dropped 5 bases and J dropped 4 bases, with 11 bases sitting between them. The DNA for the CDR3 is TGTGCCAGCAGTGAATCTGGCAGCTATGGCTACACCTTC. Its protein product is CASSESGSYGYTF.

By sample share, this clone is medium-sized (0.01 to 0.1%). This chain links TRBV11-1 with TRBJ2-7; D is unclear. Germline CDR1 reads SGHAT; CDR2 reads FQDESV (reference sequence). V gave up 1 base and J gave up 3 bases, with 10 bases separating them. The CDR3 is 14 amino acids. The CDR3 reads CASSLVGVGYEQYF. CDR3 sequence (DNA): TGTGCCAGCAGCTTAGTAGGTGTTGGCTACGAGCAGTACTTC.

The chain joins TRBV2 to TRBJ2-3; D might be TRBD2 (5 bases). Germline CDR1 reads SNHLY; CDR2 reads FYNNEI. The V gene lost 6 bases and the J gene lost 2 bases, with 6 bases spanning the gap. The CDR3 consists of 12 residues. CDR3 sequence reads: CASRGLTDTQYF. The CDR3, as DNA: TGTGCCAGCAGAGGACTCACAGATACGCAGTATTTT.

J is TRBJ2-7 and V is TRBV6-1; 8 positions agree with TRBD1. V lost 2 bases to trimming and J lost 4 bases; unmatched junction nucleotides: 19. CDR1 and CDR2 from the germline V gene are MNHNS and SASEGT. This CDR3 comprises 19 residues. The CDR3 here is CASSERPSLRQGMNYEQYF. The CDR3 bases are TGTGCCAGCAGTGAACGCCCCTCACTTAGACAGGGGATGAATTACGAGCAGTACTTC.

The gene calls are TRBV6-5 and TRBJ1-4, with 8 positions matching TRBD1. This CDR3 is built from 13 residues. Trimming at V came to 10 bases and at J to 6 bases, leaving 7 bases not matched to a gene. Germline lookup yields CDR1 MNHEY and CDR2 SVGAGI. The CDR3 is CAIPDRGDEKLFF. The CDR3 nucleotides are TGTGCCATCCCTGACAGGGGAGATGAAAAACTGTTTTTT.